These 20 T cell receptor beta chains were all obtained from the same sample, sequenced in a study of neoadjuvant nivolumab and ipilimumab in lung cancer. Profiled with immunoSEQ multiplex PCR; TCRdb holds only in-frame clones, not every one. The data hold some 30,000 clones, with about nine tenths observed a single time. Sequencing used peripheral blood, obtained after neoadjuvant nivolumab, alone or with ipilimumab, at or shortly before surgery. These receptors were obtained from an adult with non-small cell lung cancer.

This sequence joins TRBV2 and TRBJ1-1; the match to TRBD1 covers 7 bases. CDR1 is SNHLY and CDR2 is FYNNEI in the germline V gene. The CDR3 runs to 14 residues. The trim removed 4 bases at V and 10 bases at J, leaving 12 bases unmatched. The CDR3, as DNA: TGTGCCAGCAGTGGAAACAGGGGAGGTCTTTTAGCTTTCTTT. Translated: CASSGNRGGLLAFF.

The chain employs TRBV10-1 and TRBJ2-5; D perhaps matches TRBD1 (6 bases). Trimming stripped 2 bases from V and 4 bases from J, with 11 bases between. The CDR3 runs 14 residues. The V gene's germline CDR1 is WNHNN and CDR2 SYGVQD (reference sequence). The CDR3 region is CASSEGGLGETQYF. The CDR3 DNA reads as TGCGCCAGCAGTGAGGGGGGCCTGGGAGAGACCCAGTACTTC.

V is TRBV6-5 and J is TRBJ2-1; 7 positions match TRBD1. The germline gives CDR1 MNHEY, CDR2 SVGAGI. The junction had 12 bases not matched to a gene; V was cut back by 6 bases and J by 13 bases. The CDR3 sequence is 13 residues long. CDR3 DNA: TGTGCCAGCAGCCCCACCCCGACAGGGCAACAGTTCTTC. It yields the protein CASSPTPTGQQFF.

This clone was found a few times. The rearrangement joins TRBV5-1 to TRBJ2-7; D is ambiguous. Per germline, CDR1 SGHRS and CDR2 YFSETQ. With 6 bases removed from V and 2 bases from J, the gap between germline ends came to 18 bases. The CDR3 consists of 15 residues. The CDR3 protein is CASTLDRPDTYEQYF. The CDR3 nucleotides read TGCGCCAGCACTTTAGACCGTCCAGACACCTACGAGCAGTACTTC.

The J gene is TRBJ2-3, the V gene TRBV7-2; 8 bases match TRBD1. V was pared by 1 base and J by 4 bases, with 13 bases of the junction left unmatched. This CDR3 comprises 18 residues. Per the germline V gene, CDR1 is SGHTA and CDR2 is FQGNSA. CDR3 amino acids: CASSLGGWVRGLSDTQYF. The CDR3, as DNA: TGTGCCAGCAGCTTAGGGGGGTGGGTCAGGGGGCTCTCAGATACGCAGTATTTT.

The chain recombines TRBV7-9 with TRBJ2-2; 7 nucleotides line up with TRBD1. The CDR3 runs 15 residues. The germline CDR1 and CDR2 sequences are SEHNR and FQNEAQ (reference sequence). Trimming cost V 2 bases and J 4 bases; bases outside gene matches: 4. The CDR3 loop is CASSLSGQSTGELFF. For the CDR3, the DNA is TGTGCCAGCAGCTTATCGGGACAGAGCACCGGGGAGCTGTTTTTT.

CDR3 in DNA: TGCAGCGTTGAAGGGCTAGCGGGGGGCCGGAGCACAGATACGCAGTATTTT. This codes for CSVEGLAGGRSTDTQYF. The chain links TRBV29-1 to TRBJ2-3; 11 bases are a match to TRBD2. V dropped 1 base and J dropped 0; count of bases not matched to a gene: 6. This CDR3 has 17 amino acids. Per germline, CDR1 SQVTM and CDR2 ANQGSEA.

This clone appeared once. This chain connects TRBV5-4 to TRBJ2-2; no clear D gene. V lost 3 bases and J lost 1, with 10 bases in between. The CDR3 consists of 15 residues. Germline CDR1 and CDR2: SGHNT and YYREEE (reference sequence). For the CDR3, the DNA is TGTGCCAGCAGCTCTAAGAACTGGAACACCGGGGAGCTGTTTTTT. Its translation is CASSSKNWNTGELFF.

The DNA for the CDR3 is TGTGCCAGCAGCTTGAGGACAGGGTGGAATGAAAAACTGTTTTTT. Translated: CASSLRTGWNEKLFF. The J gene is TRBJ1-4, the V gene TRBV5-6; TRBD1 matches 8 bases. The germline V gene encodes CDR1 SGHDT and CDR2 YYEEEE. Trimming took 1 base from V and 5 from J; bases not matched to a gene: 4. The CDR3 totals 15 residues.

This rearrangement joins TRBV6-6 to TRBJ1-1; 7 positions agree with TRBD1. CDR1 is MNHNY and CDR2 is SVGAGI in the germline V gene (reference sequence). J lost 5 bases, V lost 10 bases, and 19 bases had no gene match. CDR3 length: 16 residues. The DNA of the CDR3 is TGTGCCACTCAGCCGGCCGGGACAGCCGGTGGGACTGAAGCTTTCTTT. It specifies CATQPAGTAGGTEAFF.

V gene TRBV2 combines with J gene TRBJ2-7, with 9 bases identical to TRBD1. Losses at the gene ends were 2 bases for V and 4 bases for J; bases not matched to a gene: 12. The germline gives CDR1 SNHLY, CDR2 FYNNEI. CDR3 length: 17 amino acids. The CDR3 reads CASSEKGQGFVFYEQYF. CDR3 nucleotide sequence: TGTGCCAGCAGTGAAAAGGGACAGGGCTTTGTATTTTACGAGCAGTACTTC. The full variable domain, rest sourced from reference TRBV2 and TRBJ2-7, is EPEVTQTPSHQVTQMGQEVILRCVPISNHLYFYWYRQILGQKVEFLVSFYNNEISEKSEIFDDQFSVERPDGSNFTLKIRSTKLEDSAMYFCASSEKGQGFVFYEQYFGPGTRLTVT.

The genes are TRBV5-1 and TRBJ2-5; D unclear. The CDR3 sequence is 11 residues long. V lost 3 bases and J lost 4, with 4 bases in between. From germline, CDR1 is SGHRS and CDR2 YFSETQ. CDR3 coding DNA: TGCGCCAGCAGCTCAAGAGAGACCCAGTACTTC. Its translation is CASSSRETQYF.

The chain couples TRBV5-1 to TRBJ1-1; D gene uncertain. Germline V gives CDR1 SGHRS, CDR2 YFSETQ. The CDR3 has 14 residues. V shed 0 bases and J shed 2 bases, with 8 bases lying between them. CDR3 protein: CASSLAQTNTEAFF. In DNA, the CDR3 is TGCGCCAGCAGCTTGGCACAGACTAACACTGAAGCTTTCTTT.

The CDR3 DNA reads TGTGCCAGCAGCGTAGGTCCGAACACTGAAGCTTTCTTT. Its protein product is CASSVGPNTEAFF. V usage is TRBV9 and J usage is TRBJ1-1, with unresolved D. From germline, CDR1 is SGDLS and CDR2 YYNGEE. The CDR3 has 13 residues. Trimming shortened V by 0 bases and J by 1 base, and 4 bases separated the two germline ends.

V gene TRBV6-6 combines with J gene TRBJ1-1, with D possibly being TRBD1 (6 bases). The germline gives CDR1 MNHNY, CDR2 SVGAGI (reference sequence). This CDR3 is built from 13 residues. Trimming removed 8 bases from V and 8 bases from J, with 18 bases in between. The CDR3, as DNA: TGTGCCAGCCACCCTACCACCGGGACAGAAGCTTTCTTT. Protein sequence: CASHPTTGTEAFF.

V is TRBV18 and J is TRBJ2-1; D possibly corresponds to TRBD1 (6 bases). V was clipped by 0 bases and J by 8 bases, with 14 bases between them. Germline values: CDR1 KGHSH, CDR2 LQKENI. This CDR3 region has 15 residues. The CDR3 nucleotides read TGTGCCAGCTCACCACCGGATACAGGGTGGTATGAGCAGTTCTTC. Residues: CASSPPDTGWYEQFF.

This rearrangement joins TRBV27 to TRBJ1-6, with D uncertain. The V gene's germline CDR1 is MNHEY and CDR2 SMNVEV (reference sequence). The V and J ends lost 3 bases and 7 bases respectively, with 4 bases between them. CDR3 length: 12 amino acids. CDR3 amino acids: CASSFPNSPLHF. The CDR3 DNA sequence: TGTGCCAGCAGTTTTCCGAATTCACCCCTCCACTTT.

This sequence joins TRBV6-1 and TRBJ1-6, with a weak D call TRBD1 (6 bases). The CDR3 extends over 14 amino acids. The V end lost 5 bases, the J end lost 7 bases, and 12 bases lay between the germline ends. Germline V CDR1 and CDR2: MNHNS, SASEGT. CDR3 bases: TGTGCCAGCAGTTTACAGGGCTCGAATTCACCCCTCCACTTT. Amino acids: CASSLQGSNSPLHF.

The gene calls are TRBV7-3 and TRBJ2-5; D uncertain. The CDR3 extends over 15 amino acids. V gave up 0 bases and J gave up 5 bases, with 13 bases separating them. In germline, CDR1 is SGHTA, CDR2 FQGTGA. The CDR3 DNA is TGTGCCAGCAGCTTAACCCTCGGGCGGTTGGAGACCCAGTACTTC. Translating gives CASSLTLGRLETQYF. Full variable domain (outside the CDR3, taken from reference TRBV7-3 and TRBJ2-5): GAGVSQTPSNKVTEKGKYVELRCDPISGHTALYWYRQSLGQGPEFLIYFQGTGAADDSGLPNDRFFAVRPEGSVSTLKIQRTERGDSAVYLCASSLTLGRLETQYFGPGTRLLVL.

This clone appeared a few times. The CDR3 coding sequence is TGTGCCAGCAGTGGGGCAGTGGAAGCCTACGAGCAGTACTTC. Encoded protein: CASSGAVEAYEQYF. V is TRBV6-1 and J is TRBJ2-7; D remains unclear. Trimming removed 4 bases from V and 2 bases from J, with 12 bases in between. The CDR3 is 14 residues long. Germline CDR1 MNHNS, CDR2 SASEGT.